Here is one T cell receptor beta chain with its context. Many counts were recorded for this clonotype. The antigen it binds to is not known. Base qualities are not recorded, but no much larger clone differs from it by a single base. The data belong to a study of T cells in Graves' hyperthyroidism and ophthalmopathy (dated by TCRdb to the late 2010s). Context from the whole study: Peripheral blood was sampled at the time of initial diagnosis, prior to any treatment. To identify TCR V-J signatures that set the groups apart, the researchers used a discovery cohort of 100 patients, made up of about 44 with Graves' ophthalmopathy and some 55 with stable Graves' hyperthyroidism. Whether ophthalmopathy could be predicted prospectively was tested in an independent validation cohort made up of fewer than 20 hyperthyroidism patients plus 17 patients who later progressed to ophthalmopathy. The 80 to 100 discovery patients were randomly divided into training and test sets at a 7:3 ratio. In addition, the study compared T-cell repertoires in thyroid tissue and in blood from about 6 Graves' hyperthyroidism patients. Following sampling, methimazole starting at 30 mg daily was given to hyperthyroidism patients, and high-dose intravenous methylprednisolone was given to ophthalmopathy patients. The paper describes TCR Vbeta CDR3 sequencing of 140 or so peripheral blood samples, made up of about 41 ophthalmopathy patients, approximately 76 hyperthyroidism patients and about 17 progressor patients.

Hyperthyroidism patients were newly diagnosed, with disease duration under 2 months, and aged 18 to 65 years. Exclusion was applied to patients with uncontrolled infections, other autoimmune diseases, pregnancy or lactation. Clinical symptoms, serum thyroxine and TRAb, thyroid ultrasound, and orbital computed tomography formed the basis for the diagnoses. Blood from progressor patients was drawn when they were first diagnosed with hyperthyroidism, before any ophthalmopathy symptoms appeared. Ficoll-Paque density gradient centrifugation was used to isolate PBMCs from about 9.4 ml of fresh peripheral blood. Progressor patients were initially diagnosed with Graves' hyperthyroidism and developed ophthalmopathy during follow-up. Total RNA was extracted using Trizol reagent, and RNA quality was assessed on an Agilent 2100 Bioanalyzer. The research as a whole found: During validation, the model predicted progression to ophthalmopathy a median of roughly 7.1 months ahead of onset, with around 71% sensitivity and around 73% specificity. No statistical method was used to set the sample size in advance, and investigators knew the group allocation. Blood samples also contained most of the expanded thyroid clonotypes (frequency above 0.001), which suggests that blood repertoires may reflect thyroid immune responses. In cross-validation, a model built on a 13 V-J signature told ophthalmopathy apart from stable hyperthyroidism with roughly 87% sensitivity and roughly 81% specificity, and in testing the same model reached 80%/75%.

The germline ends are 12 bases apart after V is trimmed by 2 bases and J by 4 bases. The CDR3 starts with the cysteine, ends with the phenylalanine, and has 15 residues. Solely the CDR3 DNA is kept, with 45 bases framed from the first base. CDR1 and CDR2, looked up from the germline V gene, are MNHNS and SASEGT. The TCR beta CDR3 regions were amplified from the RNA transcripts. For the first round of RT-PCR on the TCR CDR3, the HTBI primer set was used together with the Qiagen OneStep RT-PCR kit. Libraries were constructed in a second round of multiplex PCR, after which size selection and purification were carried out. The libraries were sequenced on an Illumina HiSeq2000 using paired-end 100 bp reads. The authors' analysis ran thus. SOAPnuke was used to process the raw data, removing reads that contained adapters or uncalled bases, had a mean Phred below 15, or lacked an exact match to the constant primer or identifier. High-quality paired reads were merged using COPE v1.2.5, and each unique nucleotide sequence was defined as a clonotype. MiTCR v1.1 was used to align the clonotypes against IMGT TRBV, TRBD and TRBJ reference segments. The analysis included only V-J combinations with a frequency above 0.0001, which together covered around 99% of the repertoires. A TCS score was defined as the ratio between F50 (clonal expansion) and ExV (chaos), using BLOSUM62-based TCRdist between CDR3 peptides within each V-J. Welch's t-statistics and random forest reduced just over 500 V-J features to 10 to 15, which were used in a naive Bayes classifier (R e1071). TCRdb ran its own pipeline on the public reads, namely fastp trimming at Q25 and MiXCR clone calling, and kept in-frame beta chains. Rows matching on CDR3 protein sequence are summarized as one entry with the most common DNA and genes. It is TCRdb's table, rather than the study itself, that gives the V and J calls and clone size. The sample records roughly 400,000 distinct CDR3 sequences, approximately 15% of which are singletons. The ten largest clones capture 25% to 35% of the sample.

Material for sequencing was blood. The chain joins TRBV6-1 to TRBJ1-3; the D gene is unclear. The receptor's source is a young woman with Graves' hyperthyroidism that later progressed to Graves' ophthalmopathy. The base sequence is TGTGCCAGCAGTGAAAACGTTCTGGGAGGAAACACCATATATTTT. Translated, this is CASSENVLGGNTIYF.